Here is one T cell receptor beta chain with its context. One end of the junction does not line up with germline, which may come from a read error. These data belong to a study of blood T cells in healthy people across ages. The authors ran a second PCR of about 7 to 11 cycles using a sample-barcoded 5' primer and a J-beta primer mix. From the 5' RACE reads, TCRdb called clonotypes with MiXCR, one entry per CDR3 protein. Counted here are 1.4 million or so distinct CDR3 sequences, approximately 43% occurring once; the ten biggest clones make up 4%. This CDR3 has 13 residues. The V gene's germline CDR1 is SGHTA and CDR2 FQGNSA.

The chain links TRBV7-2 to TRBJ1-2; no firm D call. Sequenced input: blood. The TCR was taken from a young woman in good health. The DNA of the CDR3 is TGTGCCAGCAGCGCGGATGGAGGCTATGGCCACACCTTC. Protein sequence: CASSADGGYGHTF.